The present T cell receptor beta chain was sequenced within a study of shared T cell receptors in the human thymus. Produced via immunoSEQ multiplex PCR; TCRdb's table is partial and in-frame only. Of some 720,000 clones listed, around nine tenths were seen once; the top ten hold 0.0095% to 0.012%. This same sample was also taken into another study, of human thymus T cells.

The TCR was taken from a boy younger than two with a congenital heart defect. Source material: thymocytes.

This CDR3 is CASSCRDRGKYEQYF. In DNA form, the CDR3 reads TGTGCCAGCAGTTGCCGGGACAGGGGGAAATACGAGCAGTACTTC. The chain carries TRBV6-4 and TRBJ2-7, with 11 bases aligning to TRBD1. Germline loops: CDR1 MRHNA, CDR2 SNTAGT. CDR3 length: 15 amino acids. The V and J ends lost 5 bases and 4 bases, in that order; junction bases with no gene match: 7.